These 32 T cell receptor beta chains came from one sample sequenced in a study of cytomegalovirus exposure and HLA in healthy donors. Repertoires were generated with immunoSEQ multiplex PCR, while TCRdb's copy carries only in-frame clones and drops some. The sample comprises approximately 260,000 clones, approximately 84% of which are singletons, and 1% to 1.5% rests with the top ten. The source material was PBMCs. The receptors were gathered from a woman under 40 in good health and CMV-seropositive.

This clone has more than one count but fewer than ten. V and J are TRBV6-1 and TRBJ1-5, with D hard to call. The germline gives CDR1 MNHNS, CDR2 SASEGT. Deletions cut 0 bases from V and 4 bases from J, with 4 bases between. This CDR3 has 13 amino acids. In nucleotides, the CDR3 is TGTGCCAGCAGTGAAGCTTATAATCAGCCCCAGCATTTT. This sequence encodes CASSEAYNQPQHF.

The J gene is TRBJ1-2, the V gene TRBV11-2; the match to TRBD1 covers 7 bases. With 8 bases clipped from V and 7 bases from J, the junction kept 7 bases outside the gene matches. The CDR3 has 12 amino acids. The germline CDR1 and CDR2 sequences are SGHAT and FQNNGV. The CDR3 loop is CASGAGGAGYTF. The DNA of the CDR3 is TGTGCCAGCGGGGCAGGGGGAGCTGGCTACACCTTC.

This chain uses TRBV27 with TRBJ2-4; 7 bases agree with TRBD1. The CDR3 totals 16 residues. Trimming removed 5 bases from V and 0 bases from J; junction bases left unmatched: 7. The germline V gene has CDR1 MNHEY and CDR2 SMNVEV (reference sequence). The CDR3 DNA follows: TGTGCCAGCAGTCCCTGGGACAGTCTAGCCAAAAACATTCAGTACTTC. It encodes CASSPWDSLAKNIQYF.

This chain uses TRBV9 with TRBJ2-7; 10 bases map to TRBD1. V dropped 2 bases and J dropped 6; count of bases not matched to a gene: 8. Germline CDR1 and CDR2: SGDLS and YYNGEE. The CDR3 spans 15 residues. The CDR3 region is CASSVFGTGDFEQYF. The CDR3 DNA reads as TGTGCCAGCAGCGTCTTCGGGACAGGGGACTTCGAGCAGTACTTC.

This chain joins TRBV5-6 and TRBJ1-1; D ambiguous. The CDR3 has 16 residues. Germline CDR1 and CDR2: SGHDT and YYEEEE. V was clipped by 4 bases and J by 5 bases, with 21 bases between them. CDR3 amino acids: CASSLRTLRGWTEAFF. In DNA, the CDR3 is TGTGCCAGCAGCCTGCGGACCCTCCGGGGATGGACTGAAGCTTTCTTT. Based on the CDR3 plus reference TRBV5-6 and TRBJ1-1, the full variable domain is DAGVTQSPTHLIKTRGQQVTLRCSPKSGHDTVSWYQQALGQGPQFIFQYYEEEERQRGNFPDRFSGHQFPNYSSELNVNALLLGDSALYLCASSLRTLRGWTEAFFGQGTRLTVV.

The chain uses TRBV9 and TRBJ1-2; possibly TRBD1 for D (6 bases). The CDR3 totals 14 residues. Germline CDR1 and CDR2: SGDLS and YYNGEE. Trimming left V 5 bases short and J 6 bases short, with 17 bases between. The DNA for the CDR3 is TGTGCCAGCAGTCTGGGCTGGGGGCTAGATGGCTACACCTTC. This translates into CASSLGWGLDGYTF.

This rearrangement joins TRBV6-1 to TRBJ2-1; possible D gene TRBD2, 6 bases. The CDR3 runs to 15 residues. The V and J ends lost 6 bases and 6 bases respectively, with 18 bases between them. Germline CDR1 and CDR2: MNHNS and SASEGT. The CDR3 bases are TGTGCCAGCAGGTCGAGTTCGGGGGATACCAATGAGCAGTTCTTC. Amino acid sequence: CASRSSSGDTNEQFF.

Details on this clone: In the same sample, other DNA sequences code for this CDR3. The J gene is TRBJ1-5, the V gene TRBV7-2, with D uncertain. The CDR3 consists of 13 residues. With 3 bases removed from V and 4 bases from J, the gap between germline ends came to 7 bases. The germline V gene encodes CDR1 SGHTA and CDR2 FQGNSA. Here the CDR3 DNA reads TGTGCCAGCAGCTTGCGGGGTAATCAGCCCCAGCATTTT. Translated: CASSLRGNQPQHF.

This chain links TRBV5-4 with TRBJ1-4; 9 bases are a match to TRBD1. This CDR3 has 16 residues. The V gene's germline CDR1 is SGHNT and CDR2 YYREEE (reference sequence). V dropped 3 bases and J dropped 5; count of bases not matched to a gene: 8. The CDR3 sequence is CASSSRLDRGNEKLFF. The CDR3 DNA reads TGTGCCAGCAGCTCAAGATTAGACAGGGGGAATGAAAAACTGTTTTTT. Full variable domain (missing parts from reference TRBV5-4 and TRBJ1-4): ETGVTQSPTHLIKTRGQQVTLRCSSQSGHNTVSWYQQALGQGPQFIFQYYREEENGRGNFPPRFSGLQFPNYSSELNVNALELDDSALYLCASSSRLDRGNEKLFFGSGTQLSVL.

This clone has only one observation. The chain recombines TRBV27 with TRBJ1-5, with a possible D match to TRBD1 (6 bases). V gave up 6 bases and J gave up 4 bases, with 19 bases separating them. The V gene's germline CDR1 is MNHEY and CDR2 SMNVEV (reference sequence). The CDR3 is 16 amino acids. The CDR3, as DNA: TGTGCCAGCAGATTCACAACCGGGACACCAAATCAGCCCCAGCATTTT. It is translated as CASRFTTGTPNQPQHF.

This clone was seen only a few times. CDR3 DNA sequence: TGTGCCAGCGGAGGACAGGGGGATTACAATGAGCAGTTCTTC. This sequence encodes CASGGQGDYNEQFF. The rearrangement uses TRBV2 and TRBJ2-1; TRBD1 matches at 10 bases. Per the germline V gene, CDR1 is SNHLY and CDR2 is FYNNEI. With V trimmed by 8 bases and J by 4 bases, 5 bases remained unmatched. CDR3 length: 14 residues.

V usage is TRBV10-3 and J usage is TRBJ1-5; 9 positions match TRBD1. CDR1 is ENHRY, CDR2 SYGVKD, per germline. V gave up 8 bases and J gave up 1 base; unmatched junction bases: 0. The CDR3 has 13 residues. The CDR3 region is CAIGQGSNQPQHF. CDR3 sequence (DNA): TGTGCCATCGGACAGGGGAGCAATCAGCCCCAGCATTTT.

The genes are TRBV7-8 and TRBJ1-1, with 9 bases identical to TRBD1. There are 13 residues in the CDR3. The V and J ends lost 5 bases and 6 bases, in that order; junction bases with no gene match: 4. Germline CDR1 and CDR2: SGHVS and FQNEAQ. CDR3 sequence reads: CASSRDREAEAFF. The CDR3 DNA reads TGTGCCAGCAGCCGGGACAGGGAGGCTGAAGCTTTCTTT. The entire variable domain, with the rest obtained from reference TRBV7-8 and TRBJ1-1, is as follows: GAGVSQSPRYKVAKRGQDVALRCDPISGHVSLFWYQQALGQGPEFLTYFQNEAQLDKSGLPSDRFFAERPEGSVSTLKIQRTQQEDSAVYLCASSRDREAEAFFGQGTRLTVV.

The chain couples TRBV19 to TRBJ1-1; TRBD1 agrees at 9 bases. J was trimmed by 3 bases and V by 8 bases; bases with no gene match: 13. The CDR3 is 16 amino acids. CDR1 is LNHDA, CDR2 SQIVND, per germline (reference sequence). The CDR3 here is CASLGLDRGMDTEAFF. DNA for the CDR3: TGTGCCAGTCTCGGTCTGGACAGGGGAATGGACACTGAAGCTTTCTTT.

This chain joins TRBV7-2 and TRBJ2-7, with TRBD2 identical over 14 bases. V dropped 4 bases and J dropped 3; count of bases not matched to a gene: 2. This CDR3 spans 15 amino acids. The V gene's germline CDR1 is SGHTA and CDR2 FQGNSA. The CDR3 loop reads CASSSGLAGDYEQYF. In DNA, the CDR3 is TGTGCCAGCAGCTCGGGACTAGCGGGGGACTACGAGCAGTACTTC.

The chain is built from TRBV5-1 and TRBJ1-1; TRBD1 matches at 9 bases. Per germline, CDR1 SGHRS and CDR2 YFSETQ. J gave up 5 bases and V 4 bases, and 12 bases lay outside the gene matches. This CDR3 is 16 amino acids long. DNA for the CDR3: TGCGCCAGCAGCCCGCGACAGGGGGTGATGTTGACTGAAGCTTTCTTT. It yields the protein CASSPRQGVMLTEAFF.

The chain uses TRBV27 and TRBJ1-4; 9 nucleotides line up with TRBD1. V trimming: 6 bases; J trimming: 0 bases; junction bases outside the gene matches: 23. Germline V lookup: CDR1 MNHEY, CDR2 SMNVEV (reference sequence). The CDR3 covers 22 residues. This CDR3 is CASSSGTGSINPILSTNEKLFF. Written as DNA, the CDR3 is TGTGCCAGCAGCTCCGGGACAGGGTCAATAAACCCTATACTTTCAACTAATGAAAAACTGTTTTTT.

V and J are TRBV5-1 and TRBJ2-1, with 8 bases matching TRBD2. The ends lost 2 bases at V and 5 bases at J; junction bases unmatched: 6. Germline V gene sequence: CDR1 SGHRS, CDR2 YFSETQ. CDR3 length: 15 amino acids. CDR3: CASSFPAGADNEQFF. The CDR3 bases are TGCGCCAGCAGCTTCCCAGCGGGAGCTGACAATGAGCAGTTCTTC.

The gene calls are TRBV28 and TRBJ2-7; 7 bases fit TRBD2. The CDR3 sequence is 14 residues long. The germline V gene encodes CDR1 MDHEN and CDR2 SYDVKM. V shed 10 bases, J shed 0 bases, and the junction held 9 bases outside the gene matches. The CDR3 bases are TGTGCCACCTCCCCCGGGGGGAGCTCCTACGAGCAGTACTTC. This codes for CATSPGGSSYEQYF.

The rearrangement joins TRBV18 to TRBJ1-4; D uncertain. The germline V gene has CDR1 KGHSH and CDR2 LQKENI. V gave up 3 bases and J gave up 4 bases, with 9 bases separating them. The CDR3 has 14 residues. The CDR3 DNA sequence: TGTGCCAGCTCACCTTCGCAGGATAATGAAAAACTGTTTTTT. It specifies CASSPSQDNEKLFF.

This clone was found many times. V is TRBV21-1 and J is TRBJ2-5; the table calls TRBD2, which could not be checked here. TRBV21-1 is annotated as a pseudogene. This CDR3 is 11 amino acids long. The CDR3 DNA reads as TGTGCCAGCCCGGAGAGGGAGACCCAGTACTTC. This gives the protein CASPERETQYF.

The sample holds one count of this clone. This sequence joins TRBV5-1 and TRBJ2-7; D possibly corresponds to TRBD2 (5 bases). Per germline, CDR1 SGHRS and CDR2 YFSETQ. There are 15 residues in the CDR3. The V end lost 4 bases, the J end lost 0 bases, and 14 bases lay between the germline ends. In nucleotides, the CDR3 is TGCGCCAGCAGCGTCGATACTAGGAGCTCCTACGAGCAGTACTTC. This encodes CASSVDTRSSYEQYF.

The chain uses TRBV5-6 and TRBJ1-2; D is possibly TRBD1 (5 bases). The V gene's germline CDR1 is SGHDT and CDR2 YYEEEE. This CDR3 region has 14 residues. V dropped 2 bases and J dropped 4 bases, with 12 bases sitting between them. The CDR3 is CASSFSGILYGYTF. The DNA of the CDR3 is TGTGCCAGCAGCTTTTCAGGGATCCTCTATGGCTACACCTTC.

The chain links TRBV6-6 to TRBJ2-2; 12 bases are shared with TRBD2. Germline CDR1 MNHNY, CDR2 SVGAGI (reference sequence). The V gene end was trimmed by 5 bases and the J gene end by 6 bases; junction bases not matched to a gene: 4. The CDR3 consists of 15 residues. The chain's CDR3 is CASSLGTSGPGELFF. For the CDR3, the DNA is TGTGCCAGCAGTCTCGGGACTAGCGGGCCCGGGGAGCTGTTTTTT.

The chain combines TRBV19 with TRBJ2-2; 10 bases map to TRBD2. The CDR3 spans 16 residues. In germline, CDR1 is LNHDA, CDR2 SQIVND (reference sequence). The ends lost 4 bases at V and 3 bases at J; junction bases unmatched: 5. The CDR3 nucleotides read TGTGCCAGTAGTAGGGCTAGCGGGGGATACACCGGGGAGCTGTTTTTT. This sequence encodes CASSRASGGYTGELFF.

The V gene is TRBV5-1, the J gene TRBJ2-5; 10 nucleotides match TRBD2. V shed 3 bases, J shed 5 bases, and the junction held 7 bases outside the gene matches. The CDR3 extends over 15 amino acids. The germline V gene encodes CDR1 SGHRS and CDR2 YFSETQ. Here the CDR3 reads CASSYIAGGWETQYF. For the CDR3, the DNA is TGCGCCAGCAGCTATATAGCGGGAGGTTGGGAGACCCAGTACTTC.

As regards this clone: Different DNA sequences within this sample yield the same CDR3. This sequence joins TRBV7-9 and TRBJ2-7; TRBD2 matches at 9 bases. J lost 0 bases, V lost 5 bases, and 2 bases had no gene match. This CDR3 is built from 14 residues. Germline CDR1 is SEHNR and CDR2 is FQNEAQ (reference sequence). CDR3 in amino acids: CASSLSGSSYEQYF. The CDR3 DNA reads as TGTGCCAGCAGCCTTAGCGGGAGCTCCTACGAGCAGTACTTC. Using reference TRBV7-9 and TRBJ2-7 for the parts outside the CDR3, the full variable domain is DTGVSQNPRHKITKRGQNVTFRCDPISEHNRLYWYRQTLGQGPEFLTYFQNEAQLEKSRLLSDRFSAERPKGSFSTLEIQRTEQGDSAMYLCASSLSGSSYEQYFGPGTRLTVT.

V gene TRBV7-9 combines with J gene TRBJ2-5, with TRBD2 matching 7 bases. The CDR3 extends over 15 amino acids. Trimming removed 3 bases from V and 7 bases from J; junction bases left unmatched: 11. Germline assignment: CDR1 SEHNR and CDR2 FQNEAQ (reference sequence). The DNA for the CDR3 is TGTGCCAGCAGCTTCGACGGGGAGGGAATGTCGACCCAGTACTTC. This gives the protein CASSFDGEGMSTQYF.

The rearrangement uses TRBV18 and TRBJ2-5; weak D call: TRBD1 (5 bases). In germline, CDR1 is KGHSH, CDR2 LQKENI. Trimming removed 6 bases at V and 4 bases at J, with 12 bases between. The CDR3 runs to 13 residues. CDR3 sequence: CASSNSRGETQYF. The CDR3 DNA is TGTGCCAGCTCTAACTCAAGGGGAGAGACCCAGTACTTC.

To note about this clone: An end of the junction does not agree with germline; a read error may underlie this. The chain uses TRBV7-7 and TRBJ2-3, with D perhaps matching TRBD2 (7 bases). From germline, CDR1 is SSHAT and CDR2 FNYEAQ (reference sequence). The CDR3 is 14 amino acids. DNA of the CDR3: TGTGCTAGCAGCCATCGCGGGGGCGGCGATACGCAGTATTTT. Its translation is CASSHRGGGDTQYF.

CDR3 region: CASSPTLPTGLAGVLGNTQYF. The CDR3 bases are TGTGCCAGCAGTCCCACCTTGCCCACCGGACTAGCGGGAGTTTTGGGAAATACGCAGTATTTT. The chain has TRBV28 and TRBJ2-3; 13 bases fit TRBD2. There are 21 residues in the CDR3. The germline V gene has CDR1 MDHEN and CDR2 SYDVKM. V lost 5 bases and J lost 7; bases outside the gene matches: 24.

V gene TRBV7-3 combines with J gene TRBJ2-5; D might be TRBD1 (5 bases). This CDR3 has 16 residues. V was trimmed by 2 bases and J by 1 base, leaving 14 bases between them. Germline V gene lookup returns CDR1 SGHTA and CDR2 FQGTGA. CDR3 bases: TGTGCCAGCAGCTTATCCGGTAGCCAGGGCCAAGAGACCCAGTACTTC. Amino acids: CASSLSGSQGQETQYF.